This TCR beta chain originates from a study of blood T cell repertoires in COVID-19 (dated by TCRdb to about 2020). For the study in its entirety: Samples covering the acute and convalescent phases of COVID-19 were provided by collaborators in the United States, Italy and Spain. The prospective study material was composed of cDNA or gDNA derived from T cells, B-cell-depleted T cells, or PBMCs. The dataset comprised deeply sampled blood TCRbeta repertoires from subjects exposed to, actively infected with, or recovered from COVID-19. The repertoires were released in a freely available public database intended as a resource for research on the immune response to SARS-CoV-2. The samples were drawn from the first 160 participants of the ongoing ImmuneRACE study and from 950 to 1,500 subjects provided by 6 global collaborators. Nearly every sample came with metadata listing a de-identified subject ID, COVID-19 status, age in years and sex. HLA class I and class II types, where available, came from metadata supplied by the sample provider rather than from assay-based typing.

Broad study findings and their caveats: The amount of clinical and demographic metadata varied by source and participant and was provided uncurated.

One collaborating source in Seattle enrolled patients while the patients were actively infected and followed the patients over time throughout the course of disease. The collaborating institutions used their own protocols to collect whole blood in K2EDTA tubes. For TCRbeta analysis, collaborators shipped samples in one of three forms: frozen whole blood, isolated PBMCs, or DNA extracted from either of those sample types. TCRbeta CDR3 regions were amplified from genomic DNA by means of the immunoSEQ Assay, a bias-controlled multiplex PCR. The paper's data handling went like this. Nucleated cell counts per sample were estimated from amplification of reference gene primers within the assay. To quantify the absolute abundance of each unique TCRbeta CDR3 rearrangement, sequence reads were collapsed and filtered. For each sample, productive Simpson clonality was calculated as the square root of Simpson's diversity index over productive rearrangements. Imported from immuneACCESS, the table was reduced by TCRdb to in-frame sequences with V and J called. These copies leave out some clones; in studies compared against another copy, an unresolved V gene accounts for under half, and the cause of the remainder is not known. The DNA gave D and trimming, while V, J and clone size come from that table. Here the sample has approximately 170,000 clones; under 85% occur a single time. The biggest ten clones account for about 6.9% of the sample.

The CDR3 has 14 amino acids, counting the end cysteine and phenylalanine. The retained sequence is limited to the CDR3, 42 bases, with the frame set at the first base. CDR1 and CDR2, looked up from the germline V gene (reference sequence), are MNHEY and SMNVEV. V loses 2 bases, J loses 0 bases, and the germline ends lie 7 bases apart. Comment on this clone: Its antigen remains unidentified. No base qualities exist here, and no much larger clone lies one base off it.

The rearranged segments are TRBV27 and TRBJ2-5; a tentative D match to TRBD1 spans 6 bases. The sample was peripheral blood. The source of this sequence is a man of 80 years or more with COVID-19, enrolled during active disease. The base sequence is TGTGCCAGCAGTTTAGACAGGTACCAAGAGACCCAGTACTTC. Translated, it reads CASSLDRYQETQYF.